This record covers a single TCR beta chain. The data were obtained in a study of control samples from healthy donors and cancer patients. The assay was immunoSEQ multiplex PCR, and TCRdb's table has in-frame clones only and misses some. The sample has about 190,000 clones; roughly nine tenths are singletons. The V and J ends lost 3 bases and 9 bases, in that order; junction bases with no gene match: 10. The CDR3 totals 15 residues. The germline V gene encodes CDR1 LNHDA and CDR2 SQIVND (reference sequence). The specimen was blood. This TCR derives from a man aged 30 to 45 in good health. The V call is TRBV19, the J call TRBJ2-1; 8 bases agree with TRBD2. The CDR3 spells CASSMGAGGWVEQFF. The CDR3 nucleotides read TGTGCCAGTAGTATGGGCGCGGGGGGCTGGGTTGAGCAGTTCTTC.